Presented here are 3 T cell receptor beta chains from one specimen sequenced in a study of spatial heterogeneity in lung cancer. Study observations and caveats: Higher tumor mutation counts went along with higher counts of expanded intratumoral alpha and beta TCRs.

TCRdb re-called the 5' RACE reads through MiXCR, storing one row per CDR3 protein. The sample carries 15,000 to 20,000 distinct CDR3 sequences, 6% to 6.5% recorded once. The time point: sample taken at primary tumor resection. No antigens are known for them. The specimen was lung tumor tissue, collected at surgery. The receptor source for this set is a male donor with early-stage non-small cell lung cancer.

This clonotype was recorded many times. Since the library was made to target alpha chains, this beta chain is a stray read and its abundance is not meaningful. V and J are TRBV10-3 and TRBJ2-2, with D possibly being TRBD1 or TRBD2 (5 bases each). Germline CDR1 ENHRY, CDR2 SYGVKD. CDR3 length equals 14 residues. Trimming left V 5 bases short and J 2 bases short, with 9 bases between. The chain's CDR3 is CAISPRGNTGELFF. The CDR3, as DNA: TGTGCCATCAGTCCGAGGGGAAACACCGGGGAGCTGTTTTTT.

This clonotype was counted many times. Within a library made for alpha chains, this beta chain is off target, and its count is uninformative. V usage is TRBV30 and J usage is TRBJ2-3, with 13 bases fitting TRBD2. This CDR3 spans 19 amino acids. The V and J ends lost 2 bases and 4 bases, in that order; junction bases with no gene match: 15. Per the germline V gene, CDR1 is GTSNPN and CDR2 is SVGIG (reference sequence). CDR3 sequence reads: CAWSKVRTSGRGPPDTQYF. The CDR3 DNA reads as TGTGCCTGGAGTAAGGTTAGGACTAGCGGGAGAGGCCCCCCAGATACGCAGTATTTT.

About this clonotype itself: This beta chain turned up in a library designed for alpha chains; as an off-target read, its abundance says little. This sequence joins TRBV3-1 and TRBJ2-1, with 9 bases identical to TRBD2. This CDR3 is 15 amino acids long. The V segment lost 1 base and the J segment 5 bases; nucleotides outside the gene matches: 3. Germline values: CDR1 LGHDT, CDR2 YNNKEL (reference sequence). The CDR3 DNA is TGTGCCAGCAGCCAAGTAGCGGGGGCCGACAATGAGCAGTTCTTC. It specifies CASSQVAGADNEQFF.